Shown below are 7 T cell receptor beta chains from a single sample sequenced in a study of shared clonotypes between healthy human individuals. Some clones are missing from TCRdb's copy, which holds only in-frame ones; the method was immunoSEQ multiplex PCR. Of nearly 1,000,000 clones listed, 76% were seen once; the top ten hold nearly 1.5%. Sequencing was carried out using memory CD4+ T cells sorted from blood. Subset defined: CD45RA-negative fraction. The receptors come from a man aged 18 to 35 in good health.

The chain has TRBV29-1 and TRBJ2-5; no clear D. The CDR3 has 12 amino acids. Germline CDR1 SQVTM, CDR2 ANQGSEA. Trimming stripped 1 base from V and 0 bases from J, with 3 bases between. The DNA of the CDR3 is TGCAGCGTTGAAGGGAACCAAGAGACCCAGTACTTC. Protein: CSVEGNQETQYF. The entire variable domain, with the rest obtained from reference TRBV29-1 and TRBJ2-5, is as follows: SAVISQKPSRDICQRGTSLTIQCQVDSQVTMMFWYRQQPGQSLTLIATANQGSEATYESGFVIDKFPISRPNLTFSTLTVSNMSPEDSSIYLCSVEGNQETQYFGPGTRLLVL.

The CDR3 nucleotides read TGCGCCAGCAGCTTGTCATCGGGGCCCCAAGAGACCCAGTACTTC. Translating it yields CASSLSSGPQETQYF. The V gene is TRBV5-1, the J gene TRBJ2-5; D assignment may be TRBD1 or TRBD2 (5 bases each). V was shortened by 1 base and J by 1 base, with 11 bases between the two germline ends. There are 15 residues in the CDR3. The germline gives CDR1 SGHRS, CDR2 YFSETQ.

The chain recombines TRBV18 with TRBJ2-5; D unresolved. The germline gives CDR1 KGHSH, CDR2 LQKENI. Trimming left V 5 bases short and J 5 bases short, with 9 bases between. This CDR3 has 12 amino acids. The CDR3 spells CASSVLRETQYF. In DNA form, the CDR3 reads TGTGCCAGCTCAGTACTGAGGGAGACCCAGTACTTC.

The chain recombines TRBV18 with TRBJ2-1; tentative D call: TRBD2 (6 bases). The CDR3 sequence is 14 residues long. Germline V gene lookup returns CDR1 KGHSH and CDR2 LQKENI. V was cut by 3 bases and J by 2 bases, with 8 bases left in between. The CDR3 protein is CASSPGGTYNEQFF. CDR3 sequence (DNA): TGTGCCAGCTCACCGGGGGGAACCTACAATGAGCAGTTCTTC.

The V call is TRBV29-1, the J call TRBJ2-3; no reliable D call. Germline CDR1 is SQVTM and CDR2 is ANQGSEA. This CDR3 is built from 15 residues. The V and J ends lost 2 bases and 0 bases respectively, with 12 bases between them. The CDR3 sequence: CSVEPLRVSTDTQYF. CDR3 coding DNA: TGCAGCGTTGAACCCCTAAGGGTAAGCACAGATACGCAGTATTTT.

This clone has only one observation. This sample also contains other DNA sequences that code for the same CDR3. This chain joins TRBV18 and TRBJ2-7, with 9 bases matching TRBD1. The V gene end was trimmed by 6 bases and the J gene end by 3 bases; junction bases not matched to a gene: 6. The CDR3 has 14 amino acids. Germline V gives CDR1 KGHSH, CDR2 LQKENI. CDR3 bases: TGTGCCAGCTCTCCCGGGACAGGGCTCTACGAGCAGTACTTC. Translation gives CASSPGTGLYEQYF.

This rearrangement joins TRBV29-1 to TRBJ2-7; tentative D call: TRBD1 (5 bases). The CDR3 extends over 10 amino acids. Germline V gene sequence: CDR1 SQVTM, CDR2 ANQGSEA. Trimming shortened V by 3 bases and J by 9 bases, and 9 bases separated the two germline ends. The CDR3 loop is CSVEQGRQYF. The CDR3 DNA reads TGCAGCGTTGAGCAGGGTCGGCAGTACTTC.